Shown below are 5 T cell receptor beta chains from a single sample sequenced in a study of blood T cell repertoires in COVID-19. The assay was immunoSEQ multiplex PCR, and TCRdb's table has in-frame clones only and misses some. The data show under 150,000 clones, with around nine tenths seen just once and about 11% held by the top ten. The specimen sequenced was peripheral blood. The receptors were sampled from a man between 45 and 60 years old with active or convalescent COVID-19.

V is TRBV3-1 (or the pseudogene TRBV3-2) and J is TRBJ2-3; D is perhaps TRBD2 (6 bases). Germline V gives CDR1 LGHDT, CDR2 YNNKEL (reference sequence). The germline V and J ends were trimmed by 5 bases and 2 bases, with 14 bases remaining between them. This CDR3 contains 15 residues. The CDR3 bases are TGTGCCAGCAGCGCCGGGGGTGCATCCACAGATACGCAGTATTTT. Translation: CASSAGGASTDTQYF.

The rearrangement joins TRBV5-1 to TRBJ2-7; D not resolved. Germline CDR1 reads SGHRS; CDR2 reads YFSETQ. The CDR3 spans 13 residues. Trimming stripped 4 bases from V and 0 bases from J, with 8 bases between. This chain's CDR3 is CASSSTRSYEQYF. The CDR3 DNA is TGCGCCAGCAGCAGCACGCGCTCCTACGAGCAGTACTTC. Full variable domain (remainder filled in from reference TRBV5-1 and TRBJ2-7): KAGVTQTPRYLIKTRGQQVTLSCSPISGHRSVSWYQQTPGQGLQFLFEYFSETQRNKGNFPGRFSGRQFSNSRSEMNVSTLELGDSALYLCASSSTRSYEQYFGPGTRLTVT.

This chain joins TRBV29-1 and TRBJ2-1; TRBD1 matches 8 bases. The CDR3 sequence is 16 residues long. CDR1 is SQVTM, CDR2 ANQGSEA, per germline. With 5 bases clipped from V and 3 bases from J, the junction kept 12 bases outside the gene matches. The CDR3 protein is CSVRKGGTGLYNEQFF. The CDR3 region has the DNA TGCAGCGTTCGAAAGGGTGGGACAGGTCTCTACAATGAGCAGTTCTTC.

As DNA, the CDR3 is TGTGCCAGCAGCTTAGCCGTACTAGCGGGCGGAGGCACCGGGGAGCTGTTTTTT. Amino acid sequence: CASSLAVLAGGGTGELFF. V usage is TRBV7-2 and J usage is TRBJ2-2; TRBD2 agrees at 9 bases. Germline assignment: CDR1 SGHTA and CDR2 FQGNSA. J was trimmed by 4 bases and V by 0 bases; bases with no gene match: 9. The CDR3 consists of 18 residues.

The rearrangement joins TRBV5-4 to TRBJ2-1; perhaps TRBD1 as D (5 bases). V was clipped by 0 bases and J by 0 bases, with 13 bases between them. The CDR3 runs to 17 residues. Germline CDR1 SGHNT, CDR2 YYREEE (reference sequence). The CDR3 protein is CASSLAQGLSSYNEQFF. Written as DNA, the CDR3 is TGTGCCAGCAGCTTGGCGCAGGGCCTGAGCTCCTACAATGAGCAGTTCTTC.